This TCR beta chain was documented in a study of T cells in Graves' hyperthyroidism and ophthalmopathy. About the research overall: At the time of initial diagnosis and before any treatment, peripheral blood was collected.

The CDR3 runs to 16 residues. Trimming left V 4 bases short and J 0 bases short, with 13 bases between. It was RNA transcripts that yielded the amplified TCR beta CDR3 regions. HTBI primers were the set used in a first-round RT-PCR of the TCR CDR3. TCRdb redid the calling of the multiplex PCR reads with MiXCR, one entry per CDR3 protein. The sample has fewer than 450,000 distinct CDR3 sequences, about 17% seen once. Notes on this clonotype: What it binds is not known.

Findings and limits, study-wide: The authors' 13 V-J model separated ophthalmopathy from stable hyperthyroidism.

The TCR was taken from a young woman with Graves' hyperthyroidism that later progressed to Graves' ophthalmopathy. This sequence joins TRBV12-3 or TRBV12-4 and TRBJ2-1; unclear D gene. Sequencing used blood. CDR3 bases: TGTGCCAGCAGTTACGCAGCTTTGAGCTCCTACAATGAGCAGTTCTTC. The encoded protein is CASSYAALSSYNEQFF.